Listed here are 8 T cell receptor beta chains from one sample, sequenced in a study of beta chain features in type 1 diabetes. Expressed TCRB transcripts were sequenced because the isolated RNA had all been reverse transcribed beforehand. Clones were read by immunoSEQ multiplex PCR, and TCRdb kept only the in-frame ones, dropping some. The sample yields 810,000 or so clones, roughly 16% seen once. Material for sequencing was naive CD4+ T cells from blood. These receptors were taken from a woman aged 18-30 years in good health.

The rearrangement links TRBV2 to TRBJ2-5; D is possibly TRBD2 (6 bases). Germline CDR1 and CDR2: SNHLY and FYNNEI. The CDR3 consists of 16 residues. With 4 bases removed from V and 3 bases from J, the gap between germline ends came to 18 bases. CDR3 residues: CASSVQGLATKETQYF. CDR3 DNA: TGTGCCAGCAGTGTCCAGGGCCTAGCGACCAAAGAGACCCAGTACTTC.

The chain recombines TRBV2 with TRBJ1-6; tentative D call: TRBD1 (6 bases). Germline loops: CDR1 SNHLY, CDR2 FYNNEI. This CDR3 comprises 13 residues. V lost 3 bases, J lost 12 bases, and 12 bases lay in between. The CDR3 is CASSDFKGGPLHF. CDR3 DNA: TGTGCCAGCAGTGATTTTAAGGGGGGACCCCTCCACTTT.

This clone was picked up a small number of times. This sample includes further DNA sequences coding for the same CDR3. The chain joins TRBV20-1 to TRBJ2-7; D call uncertain. The V end lost 3 bases, the J end lost 4 bases, and 7 bases lay between the germline ends. The CDR3 sequence is 11 residues long. Per the germline V gene, CDR1 is DFQATT and CDR2 is SNEGSKA (reference sequence). The CDR3: CSARRLYEQYF. In nucleotides, the CDR3 is TGCAGTGCTAGGCGCTTATACGAGCAGTACTTC.

The J gene is TRBJ2-7, the V gene TRBV2, with 10 bases identical to TRBD2. The CDR3 extends over 15 amino acids. Germline trimming cut 6 bases from V and 3 bases from J; bases unmatched to any gene: 8. Germline loops: CDR1 SNHLY, CDR2 FYNNEI. This CDR3 is CASSPKRTSGYEQYF. The CDR3 coding sequence is TGTGCCAGCAGCCCTAAGAGGACTAGCGGCTACGAGCAGTACTTC. Looking up the rest from reference TRBV2 and TRBJ2-7 gives the full variable domain: EPEVTQTPSHQVTQMGQEVILRCVPISNHLYFYWYRQILGQKVEFLVSFYNNEISEKSEIFDDQFSVERPDGSNFTLKIRSTKLEDSAMYFCASSPKRTSGYEQYFGPGTRLTVT.

This clone was counted between two and nine times. The J gene is TRBJ1-2, the V gene TRBV6-6; D is unresolved. The CDR3 consists of 13 residues. The germline V gene has CDR1 MNHNY and CDR2 SVGAGI (reference sequence). V was shortened by 3 bases and J by 8 bases, with 13 bases between the two germline ends. CDR3 sequence (DNA): TGTGCCAGCAGTTATGAAATCCACCTAGGCTACACCTTC. Translated: CASSYEIHLGYTF.

There are a few counts of this clone. The CDR3 loop is CASSLGPGGVQYF. The CDR3 DNA reads TGTGCCAGCAGCTTGGGTCCTGGCGGTGTGCAGTACTTC. The rearrangement links TRBV5-6 to TRBJ2-7, with D hard to call. The V end lost 0 bases, the J end lost 9 bases, and 13 bases lay between the germline ends. Germline lookup yields CDR1 SGHDT and CDR2 YYEEEE. CDR3 size: 13 residues.

This chain joins TRBV7-2 and TRBJ1-5, with D maybe TRBD1 (6 bases). The length of the CDR3 is 14 residues. With 1 base removed from V and 3 bases from J, the gap between germline ends came to 7 bases. Germline loops: CDR1 SGHTA, CDR2 FQGNSA. The CDR3 DNA sequence: TGTGCCAGCAGCTTAGGACAGGTCAATCAGCCCCAGCATTTT. Amino acid sequence: CASSLGQVNQPQHF.

This clone was recorded a few times. The V and J genes are TRBV7-9 and TRBJ2-7; 8 bases line up with TRBD2. V lost 5 bases, J lost 0 bases, and 6 bases stayed unmatched. From germline, CDR1 is SEHNR and CDR2 FQNEAQ (reference sequence). The CDR3 sequence is 15 residues long. CDR3 sequence reads: CASSHTSGSSYEQYF. The CDR3 nucleotides are TGTGCCAGCAGCCATACTAGCGGTTCCTCCTACGAGCAGTACTTC.